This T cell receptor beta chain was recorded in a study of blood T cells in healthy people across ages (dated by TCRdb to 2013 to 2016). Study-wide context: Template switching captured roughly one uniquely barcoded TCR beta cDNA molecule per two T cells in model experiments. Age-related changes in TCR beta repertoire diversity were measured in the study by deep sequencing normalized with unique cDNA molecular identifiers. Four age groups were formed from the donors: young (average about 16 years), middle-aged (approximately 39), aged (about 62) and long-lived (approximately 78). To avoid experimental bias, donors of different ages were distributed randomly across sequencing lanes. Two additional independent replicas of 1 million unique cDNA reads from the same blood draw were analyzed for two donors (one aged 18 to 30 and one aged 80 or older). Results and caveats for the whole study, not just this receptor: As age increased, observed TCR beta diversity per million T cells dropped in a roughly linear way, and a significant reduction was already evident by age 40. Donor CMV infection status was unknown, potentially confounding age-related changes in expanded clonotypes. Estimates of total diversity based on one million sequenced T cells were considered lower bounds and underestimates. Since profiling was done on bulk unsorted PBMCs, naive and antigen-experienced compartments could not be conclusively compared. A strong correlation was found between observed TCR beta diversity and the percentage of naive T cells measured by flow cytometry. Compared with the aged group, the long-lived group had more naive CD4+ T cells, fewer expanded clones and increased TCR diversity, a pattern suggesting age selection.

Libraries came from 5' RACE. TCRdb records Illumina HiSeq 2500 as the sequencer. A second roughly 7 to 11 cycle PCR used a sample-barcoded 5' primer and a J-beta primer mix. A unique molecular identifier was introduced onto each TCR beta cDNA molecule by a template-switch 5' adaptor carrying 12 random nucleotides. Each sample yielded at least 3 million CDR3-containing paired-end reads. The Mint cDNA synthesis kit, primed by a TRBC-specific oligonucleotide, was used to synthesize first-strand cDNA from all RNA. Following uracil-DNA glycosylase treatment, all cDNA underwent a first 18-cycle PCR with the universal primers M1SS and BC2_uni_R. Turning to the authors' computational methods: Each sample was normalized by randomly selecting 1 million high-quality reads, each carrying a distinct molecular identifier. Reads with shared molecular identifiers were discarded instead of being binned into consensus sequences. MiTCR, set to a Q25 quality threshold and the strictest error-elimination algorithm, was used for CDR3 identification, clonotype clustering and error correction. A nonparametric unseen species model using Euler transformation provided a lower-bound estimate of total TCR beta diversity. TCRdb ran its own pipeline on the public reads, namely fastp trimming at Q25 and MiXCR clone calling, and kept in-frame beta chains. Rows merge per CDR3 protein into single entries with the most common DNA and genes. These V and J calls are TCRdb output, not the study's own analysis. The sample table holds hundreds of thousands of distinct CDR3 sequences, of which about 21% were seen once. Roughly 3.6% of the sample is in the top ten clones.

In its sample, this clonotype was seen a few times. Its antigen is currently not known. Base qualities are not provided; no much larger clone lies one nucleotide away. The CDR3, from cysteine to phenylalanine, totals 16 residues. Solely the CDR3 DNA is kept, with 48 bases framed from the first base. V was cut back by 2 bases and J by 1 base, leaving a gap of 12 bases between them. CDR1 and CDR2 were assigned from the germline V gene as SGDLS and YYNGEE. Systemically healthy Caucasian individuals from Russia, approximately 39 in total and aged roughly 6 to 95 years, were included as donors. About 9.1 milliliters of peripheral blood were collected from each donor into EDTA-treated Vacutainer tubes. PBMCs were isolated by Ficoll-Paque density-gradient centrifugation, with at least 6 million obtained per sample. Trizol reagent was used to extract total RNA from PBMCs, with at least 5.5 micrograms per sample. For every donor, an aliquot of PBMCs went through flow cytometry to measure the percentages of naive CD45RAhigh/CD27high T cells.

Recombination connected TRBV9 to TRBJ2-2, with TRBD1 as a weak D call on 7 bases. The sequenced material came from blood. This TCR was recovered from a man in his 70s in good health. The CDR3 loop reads CASSVAGGGNTGELFF. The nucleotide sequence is TGTGCCAGCAGCGTTGCAGGGGGAGGGAACACCGGGGAGCTGTTTTTT.